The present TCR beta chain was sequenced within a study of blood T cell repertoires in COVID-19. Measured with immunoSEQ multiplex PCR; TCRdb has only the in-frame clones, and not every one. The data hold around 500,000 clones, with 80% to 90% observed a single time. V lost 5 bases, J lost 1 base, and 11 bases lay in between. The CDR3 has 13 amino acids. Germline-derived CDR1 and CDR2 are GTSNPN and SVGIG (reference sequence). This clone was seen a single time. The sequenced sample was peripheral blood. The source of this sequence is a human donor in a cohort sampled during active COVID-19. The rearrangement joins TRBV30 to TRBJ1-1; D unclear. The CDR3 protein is CAWSPRANTEAFF. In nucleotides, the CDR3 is TGTGCCTGGTCTCCGCGGGCGAACACTGAAGCTTTCTTT.